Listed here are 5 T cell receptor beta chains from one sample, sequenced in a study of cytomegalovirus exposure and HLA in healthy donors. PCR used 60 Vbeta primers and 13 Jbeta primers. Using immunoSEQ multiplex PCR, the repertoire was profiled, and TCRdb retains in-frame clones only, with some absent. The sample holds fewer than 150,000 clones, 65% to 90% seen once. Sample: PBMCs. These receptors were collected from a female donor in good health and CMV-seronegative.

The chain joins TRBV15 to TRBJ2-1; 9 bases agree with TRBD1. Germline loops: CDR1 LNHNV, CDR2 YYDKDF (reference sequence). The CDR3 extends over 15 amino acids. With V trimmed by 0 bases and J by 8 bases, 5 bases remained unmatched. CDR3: CATSRDGTGTDEQFF. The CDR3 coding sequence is TGTGCCACCAGCAGAGATGGGACAGGGACGGATGAGCAGTTCTTC. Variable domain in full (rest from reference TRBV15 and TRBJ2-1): DAMVIQNPRYQVTQFGKPVTLSCSQTLNHNVMYWYQQKSSQAPKLLFHYYDKDFNNEADTPDNFQSRRPNTSFCFLDIRSPGLGDTAMYLCATSRDGTGTDEQFFGPGTRLTVL.

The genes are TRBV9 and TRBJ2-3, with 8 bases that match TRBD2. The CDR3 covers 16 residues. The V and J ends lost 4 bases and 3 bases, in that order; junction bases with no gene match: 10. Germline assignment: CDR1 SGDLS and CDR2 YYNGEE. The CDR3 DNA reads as TGTGCCAGCAGCTATAGCGGGAATCTCTATACAGATACGCAGTATTTT. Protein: CASSYSGNLYTDTQYF.

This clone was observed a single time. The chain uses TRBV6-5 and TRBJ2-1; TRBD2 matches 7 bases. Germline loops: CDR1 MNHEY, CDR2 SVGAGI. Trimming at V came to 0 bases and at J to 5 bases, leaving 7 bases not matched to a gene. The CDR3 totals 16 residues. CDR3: CASSYSLAGEDNEQFF. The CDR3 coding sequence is TGTGCCAGCAGTTACTCTCTGGCGGGAGAGGACAATGAGCAGTTCTTC.

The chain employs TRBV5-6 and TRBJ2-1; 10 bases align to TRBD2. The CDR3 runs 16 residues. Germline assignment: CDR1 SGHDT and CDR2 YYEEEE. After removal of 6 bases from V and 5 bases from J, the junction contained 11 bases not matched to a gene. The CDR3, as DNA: TGTGCCAGCATAGCCGGGGCTAGCGGGAGAAACAATGAGCAGTTCTTC. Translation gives CASIAGASGRNNEQFF.

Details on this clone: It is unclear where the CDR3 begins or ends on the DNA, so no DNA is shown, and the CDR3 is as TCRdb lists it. The CDR3 protein is CASILGTGAGRQQYF. The rearrangement links TRBV6-1 to TRBJ2-7; the table calls TRBD1, which could not be checked here. With termini counted, the CDR3 has 15 amino acids. Germline V CDR1 and CDR2: MNHNS, SASEGT.